Listed here are 13 T cell receptor beta chains from one sample, sequenced in a study of cytomegalovirus exposure and HLA in healthy donors (TCRdb year 2017). Preparation of the library involved the immunoSEQ multiplex PCR assay. For the multiplex PCR, a mixture combining 60 forward primers for TCR Vbeta segments and 13 reverse primers for TCR Jbeta segments was used. TCRdb took this table from immuneACCESS and kept in-frame rearrangements with V and J called. Such tables lack part of the clones; where checked against another copy, unresolved V genes explain under half of the gap, and the rest is unexplained. The sample table contains fewer than 250,000 clones; only one count was recorded for approximately 70% of them. The ten largest clones add up to approximately 3% of the sample. Sequencing was done on a sample of PBMCs. These receptors were obtained from a woman aged 25 to 39 in good health and CMV-seropositive.

The chain combines TRBV6-5 with TRBJ1-4; D might be TRBD1 (5 bases). The length of the CDR3 is 15 residues. CDR1 and CDR2 from the germline V gene are MNHEY and SVGAGI. V was shortened by 2 bases and J by 8 bases, with 15 bases between the two germline ends. The CDR3 DNA sequence: TGTGCCAGCAGTTACCGTGGGCAGGGTGGCGAAAAACTGTTTTTT. This encodes CASSYRGQGGEKLFF.

Only a few counts were recorded for this clone. The rearrangement joins TRBV27 to TRBJ2-1, with TRBD2 matching over 7 bases. Unmatched junction bases numbered 3, after V lost 2 bases and J lost 5 bases. The CDR3 extends over 14 amino acids. Germline lookup yields CDR1 MNHEY and CDR2 SMNVEV (reference sequence). CDR3 DNA: TGTGCCAGCAGTTTAACTAGCGCCCACAATGAGCAGTTCTTC. This sequence encodes CASSLTSAHNEQFF.

As concerns this clone: The conserved closing phenylalanine or tryptophan is absent in this CDR3, likely reflecting a read error. V is TRBV2 and J is TRBJ1-4; D remains ambiguous. V lost 3 bases and J lost 6, with 23 bases in between. The V gene's germline CDR1 is SNHLY and CDR2 FYNNEI. The CDR3 consists of 18 residues. The CDR3 bases are TGTGCCAGCAGTGATTCTAAAGGTTTGACCCGGACTGATGAAAAACTGTTTCTT. As protein: CASSDSKGLTRTDEKLFL.

This sequence joins TRBV19 and TRBJ1-2; TRBD1 agrees at 8 bases. This CDR3 contains 15 residues. V shed 3 bases, J shed 5 bases, and the junction held 8 bases outside the gene matches. CDR1 is LNHDA, CDR2 SQIVND, per germline (reference sequence). The DNA for the CDR3 is TGTGCCAGTAGTATGGACAGGGCCTTTGGATATGGCTACACCTTC. Its protein product is CASSMDRAFGYGYTF.

The chain carries TRBV19 and TRBJ2-7, with D maybe TRBD2 (5 bases). V lost 4 bases to trimming and J lost 5 bases, with 15 bases between them. Germline V gene data show CDR1 as LNHDA and CDR2 as SQIVND (reference sequence). This CDR3 has 14 residues. The CDR3 nucleotides are TGTGCCAGTAGTACTGCGACTAATGGGCACGAGCAGTACTTC. This encodes CASSTATNGHEQYF.

This clone has more than one count but fewer than ten. The chain carries TRBV28 and TRBJ2-1, with 7 bases identical to TRBD2. Trimming took 7 bases from V and 4 from J; bases not matched to a gene: 10. The germline gives CDR1 MDHEN, CDR2 SYDVKM. The CDR3 sequence is 15 residues long. The CDR3 protein is CASNLLAGGYNEQFF. As DNA, the CDR3 is TGTGCCAGCAACTTATTAGCGGGTGGTTACAATGAGCAGTTCTTC.

The table lists this clone with a few counts. V gene TRBV28 combines with J gene TRBJ1-2; 8 bases map to TRBD1. Germline V CDR1 and CDR2: MDHEN, SYDVKM. V was clipped by 7 bases and J by 4 bases; unmatched bases: 2. The CDR3 totals 12 residues. In nucleotides, the CDR3 is TGTGCCAGCACTACAGGGGGCTATGGCTACACCTTC. The encoded protein is CASTTGGYGYTF.

V usage is TRBV2 and J usage is TRBJ1-1, with D possibly TRBD1 on 6 matching bases. This CDR3 has 14 residues. V shed 4 bases and J shed 4 bases, with 13 bases lying between them. Looked up from germline, CDR1 is SNHLY and CDR2 is FYNNEI. CDR3 bases: TGTGCCAGCAGTGGTGGGGGCATAGGCACTGAAGCTTTCTTT. Translated: CASSGGGIGTEAFF.

The chain carries TRBV27 and TRBJ2-1; 9 bases are a match to TRBD2. The CDR3 is 15 amino acids. From germline, CDR1 is MNHEY and CDR2 SMNVEV (reference sequence). V dropped 5 bases and J dropped 6; count of bases not matched to a gene: 8. CDR3 in amino acids: CASSARTSVANEQFF. The CDR3 DNA is TGTGCCAGCAGTGCCCGGACTAGCGTCGCCAATGAGCAGTTCTTC.

This chain links TRBV11-2 with TRBJ1-4, with 10 bases matching TRBD1. V gave up 6 bases and J gave up 8 bases; unmatched junction bases: 6. The CDR3 is 14 amino acids. Germline CDR1 and CDR2: SGHAT and FQNNGV. The CDR3 DNA reads TGTGCCAGCAGTAGGGACAGGGGAGGAGAAAAACTGTTTTTT. Its protein product is CASSRDRGGEKLFF.

This chain connects TRBV10-3 to TRBJ1-4; unclear D gene. CDR1 and CDR2 (germline): ENHRY, SYGVKD. V lost 0 bases and J 6 bases, leaving 8 bases between the germline ends. The CDR3 is made up of 14 amino acids. The CDR3 loop reads CAISESNLDEKLFF. Here the CDR3 DNA reads TGTGCCATCAGTGAGTCGAATCTAGATGAAAAACTGTTTTTT.

CDR3 in amino acids: CASSEFSGTGEGTEQFF. In DNA form, the CDR3 reads TGTGCCAGCAGTGAGTTCTCCGGGACAGGGGAAGGTACTGAGCAGTTCTTC. J is TRBJ2-1 and V is TRBV6-1; TRBD1 aligns across 10 bases. The CDR3 consists of 17 residues. From germline, CDR1 is MNHNS and CDR2 SASEGT. The J segment lost 9 bases and the V segment lost 3 bases, leaving 14 bases of the junction unmatched.

The CDR3 bases are TGTGCCAGCATCGGACAGGATGCCTATGGCTACACCTTC. This translates into CASIGQDAYGYTF. V gene TRBV6-5 combines with J gene TRBJ1-2, with 7 bases that match TRBD1. There are 13 residues in the CDR3. With 7 bases clipped from V and 4 bases from J, the junction kept 6 bases outside the gene matches. The germline CDR1 and CDR2 sequences are MNHEY and SVGAGI.